Below, 32 T cell receptor beta chains from the same sample are listed, as sequenced in a study of T cell responses to AZD1222 COVID-19 vaccine. Profiling relied on immunoSEQ multiplex PCR, and the TCRdb table lists in-frame clones only, not all of them. The sample includes around 130,000 clones, approximately 90% of them seen just once. The source was peripheral blood, collected on day 0 of AZD1222 vaccination. Every receptor here comes from an adult in good health.

J is TRBJ1-2 and V is TRBV28; 9 positions agree with TRBD1. The V segment lost 7 bases and the J segment 7 bases; nucleotides outside the gene matches: 13. The CDR3 extends over 15 amino acids. In germline, CDR1 is MDHEN, CDR2 SYDVKM. CDR3 DNA: TGTGCCAGCAAAACGCCCGGGACAGGGAATCTTGGCTACACCTTC. Residues: CASKTPGTGNLGYTF.

The rearrangement uses TRBV28 and TRBJ1-1; a weak D match, TRBD1 (5 bases). The CDR3 runs to 14 residues. Trimming cost V 2 bases and J 2 bases, with 9 bases left between them. Germline loops: CDR1 MDHEN, CDR2 SYDVKM. CDR3 sequence reads: CASSLIRVNTEAFF. As DNA, the CDR3 is TGTGCCAGCAGTTTAATCAGGGTCAACACTGAAGCTTTCTTT.

This chain uses TRBV10-2 with TRBJ1-1; D remains ambiguous. Germline CDR1 and CDR2: WSHSY and SAAADI. V lost 5 bases, J lost 7 bases, and 8 bases lay in between. The length of the CDR3 is 11 residues. The CDR3 protein is CASSLQHEAFF. The CDR3, as DNA: TGCGCCAGCAGTCTCCAGCATGAAGCTTTCTTT.

The CDR3 sequence is CASSIKSYSNQPQHF. DNA for the CDR3: TGTGCCAGTAGTATTAAAAGTTATAGCAATCAGCCCCAGCATTTT. V is TRBV19 and J is TRBJ1-5; D not resolved. CDR3 length: 15 amino acids. V was cut by 3 bases and J by 0 bases, with 9 bases left in between. CDR1 and CDR2 (germline): LNHDA, SQIVND (reference sequence).

The chain carries TRBV14 and TRBJ2-2; tentatively, D is TRBD1 (5 bases). V lost 3 bases and J lost 2, with 10 bases in between. CDR1 is SGHDN and CDR2 is FVKESK in the germline V gene. The CDR3 is 15 residues long. This CDR3 is CASSHSGSNTGELFF. In DNA, the CDR3 is TGTGCCAGCAGCCATTCAGGGTCTAACACCGGGGAGCTGTTTTTT.

The gene calls are TRBV19 and TRBJ1-3; tentatively, D is TRBD1 (5 bases). The CDR3 is 15 amino acids. Trimming shortened V by 3 bases and J by 2 bases, and 11 bases separated the two germline ends. Germline V CDR1 and CDR2: LNHDA, SQIVND (reference sequence). The CDR3 DNA is TGTGCCAGTAGTATCCCCTGGGGGACTGGAAACACCATATATTTT. This translates into CASSIPWGTGNTIYF.

This chain connects TRBV3-1 (or the pseudogene TRBV3-2) to TRBJ1-1; 8 nucleotides agree with TRBD1. The J segment lost 2 bases and the V segment lost 0 bases, leaving 2 bases of the junction unmatched. Germline CDR1 reads LGHDT; CDR2 reads YNNKEL (reference sequence). The CDR3 loop spans 15 amino acids. The DNA for the CDR3 is TGTGCCAGCAGCCAAGACGCAGGGGGCAACACTGAAGCTTTCTTT. Its protein product is CASSQDAGGNTEAFF.

The chain combines TRBV7-2 with TRBJ2-7, with 10 bases aligning to TRBD2. This CDR3 is built from 17 residues. From germline, CDR1 is SGHTA and CDR2 FQGNSA. V was clipped by 1 base and J by 0 bases; unmatched bases: 6. Here the CDR3 DNA reads TGTGCCAGCAGCTTAGTGGTTAGCGGGAGGTACTCCTACGAGCAGTACTTC. Protein product: CASSLVVSGRYSYEQYF.

The V call is TRBV6-1, the J call TRBJ1-2; D uncertain. Trimming took off 2 bases at V and 0 bases at J, with 7 bases between the two ends. The CDR3 loop spans 14 amino acids. Germline loops: CDR1 MNHNS, CDR2 SASEGT. Here the CDR3 reads CASSEQVANYGYTF. CDR3 DNA sequence: TGTGCCAGCAGTGAACAAGTCGCTAACTATGGCTACACCTTC.

The V gene is TRBV29-1, the J gene TRBJ1-1, with D tentatively TRBD1 (6 bases). Germline V gene data show CDR1 as SQVTM and CDR2 as ANQGSEA. V was trimmed by 6 bases and J by 1 base, leaving 15 bases between them. The CDR3 sequence is 14 residues long. CDR3 residues: CSVETGWWNTEAFF. CDR3 in DNA: TGCAGCGTAGAGACAGGCTGGTGGAACACTGAAGCTTTCTTT.

The CDR3 region has the DNA TGTGCCAGCAGTGACCGGACAGGGGGGAAAACTGAAGCTTTCTTT. Translating gives CASSDRTGGKTEAFF. V and J are TRBV6-1 and TRBJ1-1; 10 bases agree with TRBD1. Trimming removed 3 bases from V and 5 bases from J; junction bases left unmatched: 6. Looked up from germline, CDR1 is MNHNS and CDR2 is SASEGT. The CDR3 length is 15 residues.

The chain carries TRBV7-9 and TRBJ2-1, with unresolved D. CDR1 is SEHNR and CDR2 is FQNEAQ in the germline V gene (reference sequence). V shed 3 bases and J shed 5 bases, with 5 bases lying between them. This CDR3 contains 12 residues. CDR3 DNA: TGTGCCAGCAGCTTTAGTAACAATGAGCAGTTCTTC. Encoded protein: CASSFSNNEQFF.

The rearrangement uses TRBV19 and TRBJ1-2, with D unclear. Germline lookup yields CDR1 LNHDA and CDR2 SQIVND (reference sequence). The CDR3 consists of 12 residues. V dropped 10 bases and J dropped 4 bases, with 13 bases sitting between them. Here the CDR3 reads CATDNSGYGYTF. The CDR3 coding sequence is TGTGCCACCGACAATTCGGGCTATGGCTACACCTTC.

This chain joins TRBV13 and TRBJ1-5; D not resolved. Trimming cost V 5 bases and J 4 bases, with 6 bases left between them. Germline CDR1 PRHDT, CDR2 FYEKMQ (reference sequence). The CDR3 contains 12 residues. CDR3 sequence (DNA): TGTGCCAGCAGCGCAGGTAATCAGCCCCAGCATTTT. Translation gives CASSAGNQPQHF.

The chain employs TRBV5-1 and TRBJ2-6; D is unresolved. V was trimmed by 0 bases and J by 2 bases, leaving 12 bases between them. The germline CDR1 and CDR2 sequences are SGHRS and YFSETQ. The CDR3 has 17 amino acids. CDR3 nucleotides: TGCGCCAGCAGCTTGGCCGCTAGGGCTACTGGGGCCAACGTCCTGACTTTC. It codes for CASSLAARATGANVLTF. Based on the CDR3 plus reference TRBV5-1 and TRBJ2-6, the full variable domain is KAGVTQTPRYLIKTRGQQVTLSCSPISGHRSVSWYQQTPGQGLQFLFEYFSETQRNKGNFPGRFSGRQFSNSRSEMNVSTLELGDSALYLCASSLAARATGANVLTFGAGSRLTVL.

This clone has just one count. CDR3 in amino acids: CASSSRTGDTYEQYF. As DNA, the CDR3 is TGTGCCAGCAGCTCCCGGACAGGGGACACCTACGAGCAGTACTTC. This chain uses TRBV7-9 with TRBJ2-7; TRBD1 agrees at 9 bases. This CDR3 has 15 residues. Germline values: CDR1 SEHNR, CDR2 FQNEAQ (reference sequence). Trimming took 4 bases from V and 2 from J; bases not matched to a gene: 6.

The rearrangement uses TRBV13 and TRBJ1-6; 7 bases map to TRBD1. Germline V gene lookup returns CDR1 PRHDT and CDR2 FYEKMQ (reference sequence). With 5 bases clipped from V and 6 bases from J, the junction kept 7 bases outside the gene matches. The CDR3 is 15 amino acids. The CDR3, as DNA: TGTGCCAGCAGCGGACACGGGACAGCTAATTCACCCCTCCACTTT. Amino acids: CASSGHGTANSPLHF.

The V and J genes are TRBV4-1 and TRBJ2-7, with 12 nucleotides matching TRBD1. The CDR3 contains 15 residues. J was trimmed by 4 bases and V by 2 bases; bases with no gene match: 3. Germline CDR1 reads MGHRA; CDR2 reads YSYEKL. The DNA of the CDR3 is TGCGCCAGCAGCCAACCGGGACAGGGGGCGTACGAGCAGTACTTC. As protein: CASSQPGQGAYEQYF.

V gene TRBV7-2 combines with J gene TRBJ1-3, with TRBD1 matching over 7 bases. CDR3 length: 15 amino acids. V was pared by 5 bases and J by 4 bases, with 8 bases of the junction left unmatched. CDR1 and CDR2 (germline): SGHTA, FQGNSA. The chain's CDR3 is CASSPPTGRGNTIYF. CDR3 in DNA: TGTGCCAGCAGCCCCCCGACAGGGCGAGGAAACACCATATATTTT.

The V gene is TRBV5-6, the J gene TRBJ2-6; D not resolved. The CDR3 runs to 17 residues. The V end was cut by 2 bases, the J end by 1 base, with 13 bases between. Germline V gene data show CDR1 as SGHDT and CDR2 as YYEEEE. Written as DNA, the CDR3 is TGTGCCAGCAGCTTCCGGTCGCCCCCGTCTGGGGCCAACGTCCTGACTTTC. Protein sequence: CASSFRSPPSGANVLTF.

The chain couples TRBV12-3 or TRBV12-4 to TRBJ1-2, with 9 positions matching TRBD1. The CDR3 consists of 12 residues. V trimming: 4 bases; J trimming: 8 bases; junction bases outside the gene matches: 2. The CDR3 loop reads CASSWTGEGYTF. CDR3 DNA sequence: TGTGCCAGCAGTTGGACAGGGGAAGGCTACACCTTC.

Worth noting for this clone: Other DNA sequences from this sample encode an identical CDR3 as well. The rearrangement joins TRBV30 to TRBJ1-5, with a tentative D call TRBD1 (5 bases). Deletions cut 0 bases from V and 2 bases from J, with 8 bases between. Looked up from germline, CDR1 is GTSNPN and CDR2 is SVGIG (reference sequence). The CDR3 is 14 amino acids. CDR3 nucleotide sequence: TGTGCCTGGAGTGTACTAGGGGGCAATCAGCCCCAGCATTTT. The encoded protein is CAWSVLGGNQPQHF.

This clone was seen only a few times. CDR3 sequence (DNA): TGTGCCAGCAGCTTTAGCGGAGGCACAGATACGCAGTATTTT. It translates to CASSFSGGTDTQYF. This chain links TRBV5-4 with TRBJ2-3, with D perhaps TRBD2 (6 bases). Trimming left V 2 bases short and J 1 base short, with 8 bases between. Germline CDR1 reads SGHNT; CDR2 reads YYREEE (reference sequence). CDR3 length: 14 amino acids.

The V and J genes are TRBV7-2 and TRBJ1-1, with unresolved D. The ends were cut back, 3 bases at V and 5 bases at J, with 10 bases in the middle. Germline V gives CDR1 SGHTA, CDR2 FQGNSA. The CDR3 extends over 13 amino acids. In DNA form, the CDR3 reads TGTGCCAGCAGCTTCGGACTTACTACTGAAGCTTTCTTT. It is translated as CASSFGLTTEAFF. The variable domain in full, completed from reference TRBV7-2 and TRBJ1-1, reads GAGVSQSPSNKVTEKGKDVELRCDPISGHTALYWYRQSLGQGLEFLIYFQGNSAPDKSGLPSDRFSAERTGGSVSTLTIQRTQQEDSAVYLCASSFGLTTEAFFGQGTRLTVV.

The chain is built from TRBV18 and TRBJ2-1; D gene uncertain. Looked up from germline, CDR1 is KGHSH and CDR2 is LQKENI. V was shortened by 0 bases and J by 7 bases, with 19 bases between the two germline ends. The CDR3 contains 17 residues. CDR3 sequence reads: CASSPPVGPFGVNEQFF. The CDR3 nucleotides read TGTGCCAGCTCACCACCGGTAGGCCCTTTTGGGGTGAATGAGCAGTTCTTC.

V usage is TRBV7-2 and J usage is TRBJ2-2, with 14 bases lining up with TRBD2. CDR3 size: 18 residues. The germline CDR1 and CDR2 sequences are SGHTA and FQGNSA. After removal of 5 bases from V and 5 bases from J, the junction contained 10 bases not matched to a gene. CDR3 sequence: CASSNPGLAGEQTGELFF. The CDR3, as DNA: TGTGCCAGCAGCAACCCGGGACTAGCGGGAGAGCAGACCGGGGAGCTGTTTTTT.

The rearrangement uses TRBV7-9 and TRBJ1-5; D not resolved. V was clipped by 5 bases and J by 1 base, with 6 bases between them. Germline CDR1 is SEHNR and CDR2 is FQNEAQ (reference sequence). This CDR3 has 13 amino acids. CDR3 residues: CASSADSNQPQHF. The CDR3 DNA reads as TGTGCCAGCAGCGCGGACAGCAATCAGCCCCAGCATTTT.

This clone showed up just once. The rearrangement joins TRBV11-2 to TRBJ2-5; 13 bases agree with TRBD2. CDR1 is SGHAT, CDR2 FQNNGV, per germline. V shed 4 bases, J shed 1 base, and the junction held 6 bases outside the gene matches. The length of the CDR3 is 17 residues. CDR3 sequence: CASSSGLAGALQETQYF. CDR3 in DNA: TGTGCCAGCAGCTCCGGACTAGCGGGAGCTCTCCAAGAGACCCAGTACTTC.

This chain connects TRBV6-5 to TRBJ1-4, with D unresolved. The CDR3 length is 13 residues. V shed 1 base and J shed 10 bases, with 10 bases lying between them. CDR1 and CDR2 (germline): MNHEY, SVGAGI. The CDR3 here is CASSYYPRGKLFF. The CDR3, as DNA: TGTGCCAGCAGTTACTATCCTCGGGGAAAACTGTTTTTT.

Here the CDR3 DNA reads TGCGCCAGCAGCTCATGGACTAACGCGAACACCGGGGAGCTGTTTTTT. This encodes CASSSWTNANTGELFF. The chain uses TRBV5-1 and TRBJ2-2, with TRBD2 as a possible D gene (6 bases). V dropped 3 bases and J dropped 0 bases, with 12 bases sitting between them. Germline values: CDR1 SGHRS, CDR2 YFSETQ. This CDR3 has 16 amino acids. The full variable domain, with the rest looked up from reference TRBV5-1 and TRBJ2-2, is KAGVTQTPRYLIKTRGQQVTLSCSPISGHRSVSWYQQTPGQGLQFLFEYFSETQRNKGNFPGRFSGRQFSNSRSEMNVSTLELGDSALYLCASSSWTNANTGELFFGEGSRLTVL.

The chain uses TRBV6-5 and TRBJ1-6, with unresolved D. The CDR3 spans 16 residues. In germline, CDR1 is MNHEY, CDR2 SVGAGI. The V end lost 1 base, the J end lost 0 bases, and 7 bases lay between the germline ends. The CDR3 nucleotides are TGTGCCAGCAGTTACTACCGTAGCTCCTATAATTCACCCCTCCACTTT. It codes for CASSYYRSSYNSPLHF.

The chain joins TRBV6-4 to TRBJ2-3; D may be TRBD1 or TRBD2 (6 bases each). This CDR3 spans 14 amino acids. Germline CDR1 reads MRHNA; CDR2 reads SNTAGT. V lost 3 bases and J 5 bases, leaving 12 bases between the germline ends. CDR3 protein: CASSEVGGGDTQYF. In DNA, the CDR3 is TGTGCCAGCAGTGAGGTAGGGGGAGGAGATACGCAGTATTTT.